These 20 T cell receptor beta chains came from one sample sequenced in a study of CD8+ T cells in alopecia areata. RNA was isolated and reverse transcribed to cDNA, the sequencing template. This table comes from immunoSEQ multiplex PCR, and its TCRdb copy is limited to in-frame clones, with some not included. The sample lists over 5,500 clones, none appearing once, the ten largest making up 25% to 30%. Sample time point: mouse skin 6 weeks after grafting, around onset of hair loss. This material consisted of skin, taken at week 6. These receptors originate from a C3H/HeJ mouse with alopecia areata. The strain's MHC haplotype is H2-k.

For this clone: The genes and germline here are from mouse. Read data end 4 residues before the CDR3 end; the end is taken from the germline J gene. The rearrangement links TRBV17 to TRBJ2-5, with 8 bases matching TRBD2. Germline values: CDR1 MNHDT, CDR2 YYDKIL. The CDR3 loop spans 17 amino acids. The V gene end was trimmed by 0 bases and the J gene end by 1 base; junction bases not matched to a gene: 6. CDR3 DNA (partial): TGTGCTAGCAGTAGAGATTCTGGGGGGCATTACCAAGAC. Translated, it gives CASSRDSGGHYQD. The whole CDR3 sequence reads CASSRDSGGHYQDTQYF.

The table lists this clone with a few counts. The genes are named according to mouse. From the germline J gene comes the end of the CDR3, since the read stops 4 residues before it. V usage is TRBV5 and J usage is TRBJ2-5; D is ambiguous. The CDR3 length is 10 residues. Germline V gives CDR1 LGHNA, CDR2 YNLKQL (reference sequence). The sequenced CDR3 bases are TGTGCCAGCAGTCTAGAC. This encodes CASSLD. The whole CDR3 protein reads CASSLDTQYF.

This clone was detected ten times or more. Gene names refer to mouse genes. From the germline J gene comes the end of the CDR3, since the read stops 4 residues before it. The chain employs TRBV31 and TRBJ2-2, with D possibly matching TRBD2 (6 bases). The CDR3 extends over 13 amino acids. Trimming cost V 5 bases and J 0 bases, with 7 bases left between them. Germline lookup yields CDR1 GKSSPN and CDR2 SITVG. This chain's CDR3 is CAWWGSNTGQLYF. CDR3 DNA, as far as it was read: TGTGCCTGGTGGGGGTCAAACACCGGG.

This clone was picked up a small number of times. Any gene name here is a mouse gene name. The read stops 4 residues short of the end of the CDR3; the missing end is completed from the germline J gene. The chain uses TRBV5 and TRBJ1-1; D possibly corresponds to TRBD1 (6 bases). V was clipped by 4 bases and J by 0 bases, with 9 bases between them. This CDR3 has 14 amino acids. Germline loops: CDR1 LGHNA, CDR2 YNLKQL (reference sequence). The CDR3 region is CASSPGTTNTEVFF. CDR3 DNA, as far as it was read: TGTGCCAGCAGCCCCGGGACAACAAACACA.

This clone was found a few times. Gene names follow the mouse nomenclature. The CDR3 end is not reached by the read, which stops 4 residues before it; the germline J gene fills it in. This sequence joins TRBV13-2 and TRBJ2-7; 9 positions match TRBD1. CDR3 length equals 14 residues. Germline V gene sequence: CDR1 NNHNN, CDR2 SYGAGS (reference sequence). CDR3 in amino acids: CASSLGTGRYEQYF. The part of the CDR3 DNA that was read is TGTGCCAGCAGTTTAGGGACAGGGAGATAT.

This clone was counted only a few times. The gene names here belong to mouse. The read falls 4 residues short of the CDR3 end, and the missing part is taken from the germline J gene. The chain employs TRBV13-3 and TRBJ2-3, with D tentatively TRBD1 (6 bases). The germline V and J ends were trimmed by 5 bases and 2 bases, with 15 bases remaining between them. Per germline, CDR1 NNHDY and CDR2 SYVADS. The CDR3 sequence is 15 residues long. The DNA read from the CDR3 is TGTGCCAGCAGCCCCTCCAGGGGAGATGCAGAA. It codes for CASSPSRGDAE. The entire CDR3 protein reads CASSPSRGDAETLYF.

There are a few counts of this clone. The genes are named according to mouse. Here the CDR3 reads CASSLGGDYAEQFF. The part of the CDR3 DNA that was read is TGTGCTAGCAGTTTAGGAGGGGACTATGCT. This chain connects TRBV29 to TRBJ2-1; D is possibly TRBD1 (5 bases). The read finishes 4 residues shy of the CDR3 end, and the germline J gene is used to complete it. Germline V lookup: CDR1 MSHET, CDR2 SYDVDS. This CDR3 spans 14 amino acids. Trimming removed 2 bases from V and 2 bases from J, with 7 bases in between. The variable domain in full, completed from reference TRBV29 and TRBJ2-1, reads DMKVTQMPRYLIKRMGENVLLECGQDMSHETMYWYRQDPGLGLQLIYISYDVDSNSEGDIPKGYRVSRKKREHFSLILDSAKTNQTSVYFCASSLGGDYAEQFFGPGTRLTVL.

Comments on this clone: Mouse germline and gene names are used. From the germline J gene comes the end of the CDR3, since the read stops 3 residues before it. This chain connects TRBV19 to TRBJ1-6; 7 positions agree with TRBD1. TRBJ1-6 is an ORF, and what it does is uncertain. The CDR3 extends over 16 amino acids. The J segment lost 2 bases and the V segment lost 3 bases, leaving 5 bases of the junction unmatched. The germline V gene has CDR1 FNHDT and CDR2 SITEND (reference sequence). The CDR3 DNA, read in part, is TGTGCCAGCAGTACAGGGACAGCAGCCTATAATTCGCCC. Translating it yields CASSTGTAAYNSP. In full, the CDR3 reads CASSTGTAAYNSPLYF.

This clone was seen many times. Gene names denote mouse genes. The read terminates 4 residues ahead of where the CDR3 ends, so the germline J gene completes it. This sequence joins TRBV17 and TRBJ2-4; tentative D call: TRBD2 (5 bases). Trimming pared 4 bases from V and 0 bases from J, leaving 11 bases between. The CDR3 has 15 residues. Germline values: CDR1 MNHDT, CDR2 YYDKIL. CDR3 DNA (partial): TGTGCTAGCAGTAAAACTGGTCTTAGTCAAAAC. Translated: CASSKTGLSQN. The entire CDR3 protein is CASSKTGLSQNTLYF.

Sample share makes this clone medium-sized. The listed genes are named as in mouse. Read sequence stops 4 residues before the CDR3 end, and the germline J gene provides the missing end. The rearrangement uses TRBV13-2 and TRBJ1-1; maybe TRBD1 (6 bases). The V gene's germline CDR1 is NNHNN and CDR2 SYGAGS (reference sequence). The CDR3 runs 14 residues. The V end lost 3 bases, the J end lost 0 bases, and 9 bases lay between the germline ends. CDR3 sequence reads: CASGVGTTNTEVFF. CDR3 DNA, as far as it was read: TGTGCCAGCGGTGTCGGGACAACAAACACA.

A few counts support this clone. Germline and genes: mouse. The read comes to an end 3 residues before the CDR3 does, leaving the germline J gene to fill in the end. The V gene is TRBV29, the J gene TRBJ1-6; 11 bases align to TRBD1. TRBJ1-6 belongs to the ORF category, with a function that is uncertain. The V and J ends lost 5 bases and 2 bases, in that order; junction bases with no gene match: 2. The length of the CDR3 is 16 residues. CDR1 is MSHET and CDR2 is SYDVDS in the germline V gene. The sequenced CDR3 bases are TGTGCTAGCAGTCCGGGACAGGGGGCCTATAATTCGCCC. Amino acids: CASSPGQGAYNSP. The full CDR3 is CASSPGQGAYNSPLYF.

This clone was recorded many times. Gene names follow the mouse nomenclature. Read sequence stops 4 residues before the CDR3 end, and the germline J gene provides the missing end. The same CDR3 is also encoded by other DNA sequences in this sample. The genes are TRBV13-2 and TRBJ2-1; 8 bases are a match to TRBD2. CDR1 NNHNN and CDR2 SYGAGS come from the germline V gene (reference sequence). Unmatched junction bases numbered 3, after V lost 0 bases and J lost 4 bases. This CDR3 is 15 amino acids long. The CDR3 reads CASGDEAGGYAEQFF. The DNA read from the CDR3 is TGTGCCAGCGGTGATGAGGCTGGGGGGTATGCT.

In this sample, this clone turned up many times. Mouse gene names apply. The sequenced fragment ends 4 residues before the CDR3 boundary, so the rest is inferred from the germline J gene. This chain connects TRBV1 to TRBJ2-4; 8 bases align to TRBD1. The length of the CDR3 is 15 residues. Germline lookup yields CDR1 NSQYPW and CDR2 LRSPGD (reference sequence). CDR3 sequence reads: CTCSADRQGANTLYF. CDR3 bases read: TGCACCTGCAGTGCAGATCGGCAGGGGGCAAAC.

This clone was counted many times. Mouse germline and gene names are used. The missing CDR3 end, 4 residues past where the read stops, is filled in from the germline J gene. The rearrangement uses TRBV12-1 and TRBJ2-1; TRBD2 aligns across 7 bases. CDR1 is SGHSN, CDR2 HYEKVE, per germline. The V and J ends lost 4 bases and 3 bases, in that order; junction bases with no gene match: 8. This CDR3 is 15 amino acids long. The part of the CDR3 DNA that was read is TGTGCCAGCTCCCTCCGATGGGGGGTCTATGCT. Its protein is CASSLRWGVYA. The whole CDR3 is CASSLRWGVYAEQFF. Full variable domain (rest looked up from reference TRBV12-1 and TRBJ2-1): DSGVVQSPRHIIKEKGGRSVLTCIPISGHSNVVWYQQTLGKELKFLIQHYEKVERDKGFLPSRFSVQQFDDYHSEMNMSALELEDSAMYFCASSLRWGVYAEQFFGPGTRLTVL.

For this clone: The DNA is omitted, as the CDR3 cannot be located on it reliably, and the CDR3 follows TCRdb's listing. The gene symbols are mouse symbols. The V gene is TRBV23, the J gene TRBJ2-7; the table assigns TRBD2, which was not confirmed against the DNA. CDR1 and CDR2 (germline): KGHTA, FQNQQP. The CDR3 region is 16 residues in length, termini included. CDR3 protein: CAPAVNRDWGAYEQYF.

This clone was detected many times. Mouse germline and gene names are used. The read terminates 3 residues before the CDR3 end, so the remaining end is supplied by the germline J gene. The chain is built from TRBV13-2 and TRBJ1-6; a weak D match, TRBD1 (6 bases). TRBJ1-6 belongs to the ORF category, with a function that is uncertain. V was shortened by 4 bases and J by 0 bases, with 11 bases between the two germline ends. From germline, CDR1 is NNHNN and CDR2 SYGAGS (reference sequence). The CDR3 covers 16 residues. The CDR3 reads CASGPGQNSYNSPLYF. Partial CDR3 DNA: TGTGCCAGCGGTCCGGGACAAAATTCCTATAATTCGCCC.

About this clone itself: Here the gene names and germline are mouse. The read ends 4 residues before the CDR3 terminus; that terminus is restored from the germline J gene. This chain links TRBV29 with TRBJ1-1, with D perhaps TRBD1 (5 bases). Between the trimmed V and J ends, which lost 5 bases and 0 bases, there was a span of 10 bases. The germline gives CDR1 MSHET, CDR2 SYDVDS. The CDR3 sequence is 14 residues long. The DNA read from the CDR3 is TGTGCTAGCAGTCCCGGACATGCAAACACA. It encodes CASSPGHANT. In full, the CDR3 is CASSPGHANTEVFF. Looking up the rest from reference TRBV29 and TRBJ1-1 gives the full variable domain: DMKVTQMPRYLIKRMGENVLLECGQDMSHETMYWYRQDPGLGLQLIYISYDVDSNSEGDIPKGYRVSRKKREHFSLILDSAKTNQTSVYFCASSPGHANTEVFFGKGTRLTVV.

This clone has a handful of counts. Gene names follow the mouse nomenclature. The read halts 4 residues ahead of the CDR3 end, with the missing end drawn from the germline J gene. The chain has TRBV19 and TRBJ1-1; 8 positions agree with TRBD1. The germline V gene encodes CDR1 FNHDT and CDR2 SITEND (reference sequence). The junction had 5 bases not matched to a gene; V was cut back by 3 bases and J by 1 base. There are 15 residues in the CDR3. Partial CDR3 DNA: TGTGCCAGCAGTACAGACAGGGGTGAAAACACA. Translation: CASSTDRGENT. The whole CDR3 sequence reads CASSTDRGENTEVFF.

This clone was detected many times. Mouse germline and gene names are used. With the read ending 4 residues before the CDR3 end, the germline J gene is used to fill in that end. The V and J genes are TRBV5 and TRBJ2-5, with 12 bases matching TRBD2. The CDR3 has 16 residues. The ends lost 4 bases at V and 0 bases at J; junction bases unmatched: 2. Germline CDR1 and CDR2: LGHNA and YNLKQL (reference sequence). The CDR3 bases that were read are TGTGCCAGCAGCCGGACTGGGGGGGTTAACCAAGAC. It yields the protein CASSRTGGVNQD. The whole CDR3 sequence is CASSRTGGVNQDTQYF.

Many counts were recorded for this clone. Gene names and germline refer to mouse. The DNA ends 4 residues before the CDR3 does, and the rest of the CDR3 is filled in from the germline J gene. The rearrangement links TRBV13-3 to TRBJ2-3; 8 bases line up with TRBD2. The CDR3 loop spans 14 amino acids. With V trimmed by 5 bases and J by 3 bases, 5 bases remained unmatched. Germline lookup yields CDR1 NNHDY and CDR2 SYVADS. The CDR3 here is CASRMGGGAETLYF. Partial CDR3 DNA: TGTGCCAGCAGGATGGGGGGGGGCGCAGAA.